This T cell receptor (beta chain) came from a study of blood T cell repertoires in COVID-19 (dated by TCRdb to about 2020). At the level of the whole study: Samples covering the acute and convalescent phases of COVID-19 were provided by collaborators in the United States, Italy and Spain. The material from the prospective study consisted of cDNA or gDNA derived from T cells, B-cell-depleted T cells, or PBMCs. Subjects who had been exposed to COVID-19, were actively infected with it, or had recovered from it provided the deeply sampled blood TCRbeta repertoires that made up the dataset. The repertoires were made available in a free public database intended to serve as a resource for research on the immune response to SARS-CoV-2. The samples were drawn from two sources: the first 160 participants of the ongoing ImmuneRACE study, and 1,000 to 1,500 subjects contributed by 6 global collaborators. Nearly every sample came with metadata listing a de-identified subject ID, COVID-19 status, age in years and sex. HLA class I and class II types, where available, came from metadata supplied by the sample provider rather than from assay-based typing.

What the study reported, not specific to this receptor: How much clinical and demographic metadata was included differed by source and by participant, and the metadata was provided uncurated.

In the case of this clone: This clone's antigen is unknown. No per-base quality is available; no much larger clone lies one base away.

The immunoSEQ Assay, a bias-controlled multiplex PCR, was used to amplify TCRbeta CDR3 regions from genomic DNA. On the study's bioinformatics: The number of nucleated cells in each sample was estimated by amplification of reference gene primers within the assay. Sequence reads were collapsed and filtered to measure the absolute abundance of every unique TCRbeta CDR3 rearrangement. For each sample, productive Simpson clonality was calculated by taking the square root of Simpson's diversity index across productive rearrangements. In its TCRdb copy, this immuneACCESS table keeps in-frame sequences only and misses some clones. Where compared with another copy, unresolved V genes explain less than half of these, and the others have no known cause. V, J and clone size are those of that table, while D and trimming were read from the DNA. This sample holds some 25,000 clones; around 89% were observed only once. The ten largest clones add up to over 9% of the sample.

From a lookup of the germline V gene, CDR1 and CDR2 are SGHTA and FQGTGA. Spanning cysteine to phenylalanine, the CDR3 consists of 15 amino acids. The DNA shown is the 45-base CDR3, in frame from base 1. V is cut back by 3 bases and J by 2 bases, with 3 bases in the junction unmatched. Collaborating institutions collected whole blood in K2EDTA tubes following their own protocols. Collaborator samples were shipped for TCRbeta analysis as frozen whole blood, isolated PBMCs, or DNA extracted from either sample type. Specimen: peripheral blood. The TCR sequence derives from a man aged 65 to 85 with acute or convalescent COVID-19. The sequence joins TRBV7-3 to TRBJ2-1; TRBD2 lines up with 8 middle nucleotides. The CDR3 region: CASSFSGDPYNEQFF. The sequenced DNA: TGTGCCAGCAGCTTTAGCGGGGATCCCTACAATGAGCAGTTCTTC.